The 13 T cell receptor beta chains given below trace back to one sample, sequenced in a study of blood T cell repertoires in COVID-19 (dated by TCRdb to 2020 to 2022). Library method: the immunoSEQ multiplex PCR assay. This is the immuneACCESS table as TCRdb keeps it, with only in-frame sequences that have V and J called. A part of the clones is gone; compared with another copy, unresolved V genes explain less than half, and the rest is unexplained. Present in this sample are around 86,000 clones, about 89% of which were seen just once. The ten top clones hold approximately 7.4% of the sample. Sample: peripheral blood. These receptors all come from a human donor with acute or convalescent COVID-19. The donor label of this sample is uncertain.

The chain combines TRBV6-5 with TRBJ1-6, with D unclear. V was trimmed by 7 bases and J by 0 bases, leaving 7 bases between them. The CDR3 extends over 14 amino acids. Germline V gene lookup returns CDR1 MNHEY and CDR2 SVGAGI. DNA of the CDR3: TGTGCCAGCAAACCGAGCTCCTATAATTCACCCCTCCACTTT. This codes for CASKPSSYNSPLHF.

This rearrangement joins TRBV15 to TRBJ2-7, with TRBD1 identical over 8 bases. This CDR3 is 22 amino acids long. Germline V CDR1 and CDR2: LNHNV, YYDKDF (reference sequence). V trimming: 0 bases; J trimming: 6 bases; junction bases outside the gene matches: 28. The DNA of the CDR3 is TGTGCCACCAGCAGAGATGAAGTGGGCCAGCCCCTGGACAGGGCCAAGAGTTTCGAGCAGTACTTC. Its translation: CATSRDEVGQPLDRAKSFEQYF. Drawing the rest from reference TRBV15 and TRBJ2-7, the complete variable domain is DAMVIQNPRYQVTQFGKPVTLSCSQTLNHNVMYWYQQKSSQAPKLLFHYYDKDFNNEADTPDNFQSRRPNTSFCFLDIRSPGLGDTAMYLCATSRDEVGQPLDRAKSFEQYFGPGTRLTVT.

The rearrangement joins TRBV6-2 or TRBV6-3 to TRBJ1-1, with TRBD1 identical over 8 bases. Germline CDR1 is MNHEY and CDR2 is SVGEGT. The CDR3 runs to 18 residues. Trimming at V came to 5 bases and at J to 1 base, leaving 15 bases not matched to a gene. The CDR3 DNA follows: TGTGCCAGCAGTGTCAGACAGGGGTCCTACGAGTCGAACACTGAAGCTTTCTTT. Amino acid sequence: CASSVRQGSYESNTEAFF.

The chain combines TRBV12-3 or TRBV12-4 with TRBJ1-2; the match to TRBD1 covers 7 bases. The ends lost 3 bases at V and 8 bases at J; junction bases unmatched: 3. The CDR3 has 12 amino acids. CDR3 in amino acids: CASSFSGQGYTF. The CDR3 DNA reads as TGTGCCAGCAGTTTTTCGGGACAGGGCTACACCTTC.

The chain links TRBV9 to TRBJ1-4; TRBD1 matches at 8 bases. The CDR3 runs to 14 residues. J lost 4 bases, V lost 4 bases, and 3 bases had no gene match. Germline V gene sequence: CDR1 SGDLS, CDR2 YYNGEE. The CDR3 sequence: CASSRQGFNEKLFF. The CDR3 region has the DNA TGTGCCAGCAGCCGACAGGGGTTTAATGAAAAACTGTTTTTT.

The rearrangement joins TRBV27 to TRBJ2-7; 10 bases are shared with TRBD2. Unmatched junction bases numbered 6, after V lost 3 bases and J lost 4 bases. The CDR3 is 15 amino acids. CDR1 is MNHEY, CDR2 SMNVEV, per germline (reference sequence). The CDR3 is CASSFTSGEFYEQYF. For the CDR3, the DNA is TGTGCCAGCAGTTTTACTAGCGGGGAGTTTTACGAGCAGTACTTC.

The chain employs TRBV28 and TRBJ2-7; TRBD1 aligns across 7 bases. Germline lookup yields CDR1 MDHEN and CDR2 SYDVKM. Germline trimming cut 5 bases from V and 0 bases from J; bases unmatched to any gene: 13. The CDR3 contains 17 residues. CDR3 region: CASSPIRQGTFSYEQYF. CDR3 nucleotide sequence: TGTGCCAGCAGTCCCATTCGACAGGGAACTTTCTCCTACGAGCAGTACTTC.

This chain connects TRBV7-2 to TRBJ2-4; TRBD2 matches at 12 bases. Per germline, CDR1 SGHTA and CDR2 FQGNSA. V lost 4 bases and J lost 8; bases outside the gene matches: 3. The CDR3 contains 14 residues. Written as DNA, the CDR3 is TGTGCCAGCAGCTCGCCTAGCGGGGGGGACATTCAGTACTTC. Residues: CASSSPSGGDIQYF. The full variable domain, completed using reference TRBV7-2 and TRBJ2-4, is GAGVSQSPSNKVTEKGKDVELRCDPISGHTALYWYRQSLGQGLEFLIYFQGNSAPDKSGLPSDRFSAERTGGSVSTLTIQRTQQEDSAVYLCASSSPSGGDIQYFGAGTRLSVL.

The rearrangement joins TRBV5-4 to TRBJ2-7; the match to TRBD2 covers 12 bases. The CDR3 is made up of 16 amino acids. V lost 0 bases to trimming and J lost 4 bases; unmatched junction nucleotides: 5. Germline CDR1 reads SGHNT; CDR2 reads YYREEE (reference sequence). The CDR3 DNA reads TGTGCCAGCAGCTTGGCCCTAGCGGGGGGGCGTTACGAGCAGTACTTC. This sequence encodes CASSLALAGGRYEQYF.

The rearrangement uses TRBV28 and TRBJ2-1; no reliable D call. Germline CDR1 reads MDHEN; CDR2 reads SYDVKM. CDR3 length equals 13 residues. Trimming pared 5 bases from V and 5 bases from J, leaving 10 bases between. CDR3 loop: CASSAPSDNEQFF. The CDR3 region has the DNA TGTGCCAGCAGTGCCCCCTCGGACAATGAGCAGTTCTTC.

This chain links TRBV5-8 with TRBJ2-5; unclear D gene. V lost 0 bases to trimming and J lost 2 bases, with 5 bases between them. This CDR3 has 13 amino acids. In germline, CDR1 is SGHTS, CDR2 YDEGEE. The CDR3 region has the DNA TGTGCCAGCAGCTTGGGGCAGCAAGAGACCCAGTACTTC. This translates into CASSLGQQETQYF.

The J gene is TRBJ1-3, the V gene TRBV11-2; D might be TRBD1 (5 bases). Germline lookup yields CDR1 SGHAT and CDR2 FQNNGV. Deletions cut 4 bases from V and 3 bases from J, with 19 bases between. The CDR3 runs 17 residues. CDR3: CASSSPQPDSRGNTIYF. In DNA, the CDR3 is TGTGCCAGCAGCTCTCCCCAGCCCGACAGCCGTGGAAACACCATATATTTT.

This sequence joins TRBV5-1 and TRBJ2-5; no reliable D call. This CDR3 contains 14 residues. The germline gives CDR1 SGHRS, CDR2 YFSETQ. Trimming took 0 bases from V and 0 from J, leaving 6 bases between them. The CDR3 nucleotides read TGCGCCAGCAGCTTGGCAGGCTACCAAGAGACCCAGTACTTC. It codes for CASSLAGYQETQYF.